The 10 T cell receptor beta chains below all came from one sample that was sequenced in a study of blood T cell repertoires in COVID-19. Method: immunoSEQ multiplex PCR; TCRdb's copy keeps in-frame clones and lacks some. There are approximately 150,000 clones in the sample; 70% to 90% occur only once, and about 11% lies in the top ten. Source material: peripheral blood. Receptors were obtained from a human donor in a cohort sampled during active COVID-19.

This clone was counted once. This sequence joins TRBV7-3 and TRBJ2-3, with TRBD2 matching 7 bases. Germline loops: CDR1 SGHTA, CDR2 FQGTGA. This CDR3 has 16 residues. V was clipped by 9 bases and J by 2 bases; unmatched bases: 14. Here the CDR3 reads CASSRMSGGVTDTQYF. The CDR3 DNA sequence: TGTGCCAGTTCGCGTATGTCGGGAGGAGTCACAGATACGCAGTATTTT.

This clone is a singleton in its sample. This chain uses TRBV10-2 with TRBJ1-2; tentative D call: TRBD1 (5 bases). In germline, CDR1 is WSHSY, CDR2 SAAADI. Trimming cost V 3 bases and J 8 bases, with 7 bases left between them. CDR3 length: 11 amino acids. In DNA form, the CDR3 reads TGCGCCAGCAGTGAACGGGGGGGCTACACCTTC. Translating gives CASSERGGYTF.

V is TRBV19 and J is TRBJ2-5, with 16 bases identical to TRBD2. CDR3 length: 18 amino acids. The ends lost 0 bases at V and 13 bases at J; junction bases unmatched: 14. The germline CDR1 and CDR2 sequences are LNHDA and SQIVND (reference sequence). This chain's CDR3 is CASSIDRSGTSGRAVRYF. CDR3 coding DNA: TGTGCCAGTAGTATAGATCGGAGTGGGACTAGCGGGAGGGCCGTTCGGTACTTC.

CDR3 protein: CASSSQGAVNTIYF. DNA for the CDR3: TGTGCCAGCAGTTCTCAGGGGGCAGTGAACACCATATATTTT. V is TRBV28 and J is TRBJ1-3; 8 nucleotides agree with TRBD1. V lost 4 bases and J lost 7; bases outside the gene matches: 6. This CDR3 is built from 14 residues. Germline CDR1 MDHEN, CDR2 SYDVKM.

This clone occurred a few times. The chain combines TRBV7-2 with TRBJ1-5, with D tentatively TRBD1 (6 bases). The V end lost 1 base, the J end lost 7 bases, and 14 bases lay between the germline ends. In germline, CDR1 is SGHTA, CDR2 FQGNSA. The CDR3 totals 15 residues. The CDR3 is CASSLEPGAFQPQHF. In DNA form, the CDR3 reads TGTGCCAGCAGCTTAGAACCAGGGGCTTTCCAGCCCCAGCATTTT.

This clone was found a few times. This chain uses TRBV9 with TRBJ2-1; a possible D gene is TRBD2 (6 bases). Germline CDR1 SGDLS, CDR2 YYNGEE. Trimming removed 4 bases from V and 1 base from J, with 12 bases in between. CDR3 length: 15 amino acids. CDR3: CASSPIADSYNEQFF. As DNA, the CDR3 is TGTGCCAGCAGCCCAATAGCGGATTCCTACAATGAGCAGTTCTTC.

J is TRBJ2-5 and V is TRBV5-4, with D possibly being TRBD2 (5 bases). This CDR3 contains 14 residues. Germline assignment: CDR1 SGHNT and CDR2 YYREEE (reference sequence). Trimming shortened V by 4 bases and J by 3 bases, and 13 bases separated the two germline ends. For the CDR3, the DNA is TGTGCCAGCAGCCGGACTCGAACTGAAGAGACCCAGTACTTC. Its translation: CASSRTRTEETQYF.

The CDR3 region is CASSRGQNPGLGGQYF. The CDR3 coding sequence is TGTGCCAGCAGTCGCGGACAGAACCCGGGCCTAGGCGGGCAGTACTTC. This chain connects TRBV27 to TRBJ2-7; D might be TRBD1 (6 bases). The CDR3 consists of 16 residues. Trimming cost V 5 bases and J 9 bases, with 26 bases left between them. Germline V lookup: CDR1 MNHEY, CDR2 SMNVEV (reference sequence).

This clone turned up a few times. This sequence joins TRBV24-1 and TRBJ1-3; D might be TRBD1 (6 bases). In germline, CDR1 is KGHDR, CDR2 SFDVKD. The CDR3 totals 14 residues. V lost 9 bases and J 0 bases, leaving 11 bases between the germline ends. In DNA form, the CDR3 reads TGTGCCACCCCGGACAGCTTCTCTGGAAACACCATATATTTT. Translated: CATPDSFSGNTIYF.

The CDR3 loop reads CASSSPASGEYEQYF. As DNA, the CDR3 is TGTGCCAGCAGTTCCCCGGCCAGCGGGGAGTACGAGCAGTACTTC. This rearrangement joins TRBV27 to TRBJ2-7; the match to TRBD2 covers 7 bases. Looked up from germline, CDR1 is MNHEY and CDR2 is SMNVEV (reference sequence). Germline trimming cut 4 bases from V and 4 bases from J; bases unmatched to any gene: 10. The CDR3 loop spans 15 amino acids.